The following is a T cell receptor (beta chain) sequence with its context. Its antigen is as yet unknown. A much larger clone differs from this one at a single base, so this may be a read error. TCRdb reprocessed the PCR reads via MiXCR and lists one record per CDR3 protein. This table holds about 640,000 distinct CDR3 sequences, just under 20% found once. The data originate from a study of molecular identifiers for immune sequencing clone quantification. Study in general: The replicates split RNA from about 20,000 or 100,000 naive CD8 cells five ways and sequenced four. Points from the study as a whole: Over 99% of CMV-specific effector molecules, but under 1% of naive ones, were in clones above 20 copies. Among about a million naive cells, spiked Jurkat TCR RNA from a single cell was reportedly detectable.

Germline-derived CDR1 and CDR2 are MNHEY and SMNVEV (reference sequence). Trimming left V 2 bases short and J 8 bases short, with 13 bases between. The CDR3 is made up of 13 amino acids. The rearrangement joins TRBV27 to TRBJ2-7, with a possible D match to TRBD2 (5 bases). This TCR was sampled from a human donor in good health. Some libraries in this study had Jurkat cell RNA spiked in. Sequenced input: naive CD8+ T cells from blood, with Jurkat cell RNA spiked in. Subset noted: FACS-sorted CD8+CD4-CCR7+CD45RA+ naive T cells. CDR3 amino acids: CASSLPLERQQYF. The CDR3 DNA follows: TGTGCCAGCAGTTTACCCCTGGAGCGGCAGCAGTACTTC.